The T cell receptor beta chain under discussion was sequenced for a study of T-cell reconstitution after alpha-beta-depleted transplantation in children. Unique molecular identifiers were incorporated when the TCRbeta library was constructed. TCRdb re-called the PCR reads with MiXCR, one entry per CDR3 protein. The table has approximately 270,000 distinct CDR3 sequences, 20% to 30% seen once. This clonotype occurred a few times. The CDR3 is made up of 15 amino acids. Germline CDR1 is MNHNS and CDR2 is SASEGT. V lost 6 bases to trimming and J lost 0 bases, with 9 bases between them. This specimen consisted of PBMCs, mostly from graft donor cells, obtained 360 days after TCRalphabeta/CD19-depleted stem cell transplant. The chain combines TRBV6-1 with TRBJ2-6; maybe TRBD1 (5 bases). This sequence originates from a female patient aged 2 to 10 who had a stem cell transplant for congenital amegakaryocytic thrombocytopenia, so the T cells may come from the graft donor. CDR3 amino acids: CASSQDSSGANVLTF. DNA for the CDR3: TGTGCCAGCAGCCAAGACAGCTCTGGGGCCAACGTCCTGACTTTC.